A selection of T cell receptor beta chains follows, all from one sample in a study of CD8 T cells in Susac syndrome. One entry per CDR3 protein results from TCRdb running MiXCR on the immunoSEQ multiplex PCR reads. Among fewer than 200,000 distinct CDR3 sequences, approximately 95% were seen once, and the ten largest hold 0.1%. The sample was CD4+ T cells from PBMCs. These receptors all stem from a human donor in good health. Each CDR3 is given with its conserved first and last residue. A D gene is named only where the DNA matches it firmly. A row's size may be missing; if present it is once, few, many or a size class.

>TRBJ1-3|-|TRBV7-2|once
TGTGCCAGCAGCTTAGTCGGAAGCTCTGGAAACACCATATATTTT
CASSLVGSSGNTIYF
>TRBJ1-2|TRBD1|TRBV5-4|-
TGTGCCAGCAGCCCGGACAGGCAGGACTATGGCTACACCTTC
CASSPDRQDYGYTF
>TRBJ1-6|-|TRBV20-1|once
TGCAGTCCCTTCTACGGGGGGGATTCACCCCTCCACTTT
CSPFYGGDSPLHF
>TRBJ1-4|-|TRBV20-1|-
TGCAGTGCTAGCAACGGGGTGGGTGAAAAACTGTTTTTT
CSASNGVGEKLFF
>TRBJ1-3|-|TRBV7-9|-
TGTGCCAGCAGCTTACGCGGGTCGGTCTCCGGAAACACCATATATTTT
CASSLRGSVSGNTIYF
>TRBJ2-2|TRBD2|TRBV4-2|once
TGTGCCAGCAGCCAAGATGTGCAGCGGGGGACCGGGGAGCTGTTTTTT
CASSQDVQRGTGELFF
>TRBJ1-6|TRBD1|TRBV28|-
TGTGCCAGCAGTTCCCCGGGACAGGCGATAACCTATAATTCACCCCTCCACTTT
CASSSPGQAITYNSPLHF
>TRBJ2-1|TRBD2|TRBV3-1|-
TGTGCCAGCAGCCTGATAGCGGGGGGGCCGGAAAATGAGCAGTTCTTC
CASSLIAGGPENEQFF
>TRBJ2-5|-|TRBV7-6|-
TGTGCCAGCAGCTTGCCCGTAGAGACCCAGTACTTC
CASSLPVETQYF
>TRBJ2-4|TRBD2|TRBV5-4|-
TGTGCCAGCAGCCTAGCGGGGGGGGCCAGCAAAAACATTCAGTACTTC
CASSLAGGASKNIQYF
>TRBJ2-3|TRBD2|TRBV19|-
TGTGCCAGTAGTGCCTCTAGACTAGCGGGGAGACACACAGATACGCAGTATTTT
CASSASRLAGRHTDTQYF
>TRBJ1-1|-|TRBV14|once
TGTGCCAGCAGCATACCGGGACTGATGAACACTGAAGCTTTCTTT
CASSIPGLMNTEAFF
>TRBJ1-6|TRBD1|TRBV11-2|-
TGTGCCAGCAGCCTCCATCGACAGGGTAAATCACCCCTCCACTTT
CASSLHRQGKSPLHF
>TRBJ1-2|-|TRBV7-2|-
TGTGCCAGCAGCTTACGAGGCATTTCCCCGTCCGGCTACACCTTC
CASSLRGISPSGYTF
>TRBJ1-4|TRBD1|TRBV28|-
TGTGCCACCAAGTTCCTGGACAGGCCCGGAGCTAATGAAAAACTGTTTTTT
CATKFLDRPGANEKLFF
>TRBJ2-7|-|TRBV2|once
TGTGCCAGCAGTGACATGGAGGAATCCTCCGAGCAGTACTTC
CASSDMEESSEQYF
>TRBJ2-5|-|TRBV20-1|-
TGCAGTGCTTGGGACATTCTCGGCGGGGAGACCCAGTACTTC
CSAWDILGGETQYF
>TRBJ2-1|-|TRBV7-2|-
TGTGCCAGCAGCTTGAAACAGGGTCCTGAGCAGTTCTTC
CASSLKQGPEQFF
>TRBJ1-5|TRBD1|TRBV5-1|-
TGCGCCAGCAGCTTCGGACAGGGGGAGAATCAGCCCCAGCATTTT
CASSFGQGENQPQHF
>TRBJ1-1|-|TRBV7-3|-
TGTGCCAGCAGCTTTTTAAGGTACACTGAAGCTTTCTTT
CASSFLRYTEAFF
>TRBJ1-3|-|TRBV20-1|-
TGCAGTGCGGCCGATTACTCTGGAAACACCATATATTTT
CSAADYSGNTIYF
>TRBJ1-2|-|TRBV28|-
TGTGCCAGCAGGGTCCAGAACTATGGCTACACCTTC
CASRVQNYGYTF
>TRBJ1-4|-|TRBV30|-
TGTGCCTGGAGTGTAGAGAGGAATAATGAAAAACTGTTTTTT
CAWSVERNNEKLFF
>TRBJ1-2|-|TRBV5-1|-
TGCGCCAGCAGCTTGGACGGGCAGGCCTCCTATGGCTACACCTTC
CASSLDGQASYGYTF
>TRBJ2-1|-|TRBV4-1|-
TGCGCCAGCAGCCAAGAAGGGGGTTCCTACAATGAGCAGTTCTTC
CASSQEGGSYNEQFF
>TRBJ1-4|-|TRBV11-2|-
TGTGCCAGCAGCTTAGACGGGGCCATTGAAAAACTGTTTTTT
CASSLDGAIEKLFF
>TRBJ2-6|TRBD1|TRBV6-4|-
TGTGCCAGCAGCCTTACAGGGGTAAGAGCTGATGGGGCCAACGTCCTGACTTTC
CASSLTGVRADGANVLTF
>TRBJ2-2|-|TRBV7-3|-
TGTGCCAGCAGCTCGACCCGGATAACCGGGGAGCTGTTTTTT
CASSSTRITGELFF
>TRBJ2-2|TRBD1|TRBV12-3/TRBV12-4|-
TGTGCCAGCAGCAGACAGGGTGGCGGGGAGCTGTTTTTT
CASSRQGGGELFF
>TRBJ1-3|-|TRBV4-1|-
TGCGCCAGCAGCCCTGGAGGAGTCTCTGGAAACACCATATATTTT
CASSPGGVSGNTIYF
>TRBJ2-2|TRBD2|TRBV19|-
TGTGCCAGTAGTATACGGCGGGGGGCCACCGGGGAGCTGTTTTTT
CASSIRRGATGELFF
>TRBJ2-3|-|TRBV9|-
TGTGCCAGCAGCGTAGGGGTTAGCTCAGATACGCAGTATTTT
CASSVGVSSDTQYF
>TRBJ2-5|-|TRBV6-6|once
TGTGCCAGCCGAGAGGGGGGGCAAGAGACCCAGTACTTC
CASREGGQETQYF
>TRBJ2-5|TRBD1|TRBV14|-
TGTGCCAGCAGCCAAGAGAGGACAGGGACGCAAGAGACCCAGTACTTC
CASSQERTGTQETQYF
>TRBJ1-3|-|TRBV30|-
TGTGCCTGGAGTACTACCTCTGGAAACACCATATATTTT
CAWSTTSGNTIYF
>TRBJ2-1|-|TRBV14|once
TGTGCCAGCAGCCAGCGGTGGACGGTAGGCTACAATGAGCAGTTCTTC
CASSQRWTVGYNEQFF
>TRBJ2-6|-|TRBV21-1|once
TGTGCCAGCCGTCGGAAGGGTAGGCCCTCCTCTGGGGCCAACGTCCTGACTTTC
CASRRKGRPSSGANVLTF
>TRBJ2-3|TRBD2|TRBV4-2|-
TGTGCCAGCAGCCACGGCGGGGGGGCCGGCACAGATACGCAGTATTTT
CASSHGGGAGTDTQYF
>TRBJ1-5|-|TRBV7-2|-
TGTGCCAGTAGCCCCCCGAACCAGCCCCAGCATTTT
CASSPPNQPQHF
>TRBJ2-3|TRBD1|TRBV3-1|-
TGTGCCAGCAGCCAAGATATTATCTCGGACAGGCAAACAGATACGCAGTATTTT
CASSQDIISDRQTDTQYF